This section outlines one T cell receptor beta chain sequence together with its context. No cognate antigen has been identified for it. The read ends 3 residues before the CDR3 terminus; that terminus is restored from the germline J gene. The CDR3 runs 13 amino acids, cysteine and phenylalanine included. Only the CDR3 bases that were read are kept: 30 of them, in frame from base 1. Trimming costs V 4 bases and J 6 bases, and their ends lie 12 bases apart. CDR1 and CDR2, looked up from the germline V gene, are SGHDT and YYEEEE. The source of the sample is a study of T cells in women clearing cervical HPV infection (dated by TCRdb to between 2017 and 2018). For the study in its entirety: The cases were 25 to 30 women with histologically confirmed HPV16-related CIN3 or worse, and 2 of these cases were invasive cancers. Controls were around 24 women whose single incident HPV16 infection cleared within 12 months without precancer or cancer developing. Blood from cases was collected at the visit where the lesion was first found, while blood from controls was collected once the infection could no longer be detected. Among cases, blood sampling came a median of almost 150 days after lesion detection, with an interquartile range of about 80 to 220 days. Since only a few of the women had HLA typing available, the possibility that HLA type was acting as a confounder could not be ruled out. Nested within Costa Rica's Guanacaste HPV Natural History Study, an exploratory proof-of-principle case-control study compared TCR repertoires across cervical HPV16 outcomes. Cases were matched to controls by age within five years and by the year the sample was collected. Cases had a median age of roughly 35 years compared with 38 for controls, and baseline characteristics showed no significant differences between the groups. The parent cohort enrolled 8,500 to 11,000 women aged 18 or older in Guanacaste, Costa Rica, during about 1992 to 1994 and followed them for seven to eight years. As quality controls, five blinded duplicates were added to each group, bringing the total to 60 or so samples made up of some 50 participants and some ten replicates.

Results and caveats for the whole study, not just this receptor: Across sequencing depths, CIN3+ cases showed significantly higher TCR repertoire richness than controls, but evenness did not differ between the groups. By combining richness with V gene abundances, random forest classifiers separated cases from controls with an estimated AUC of about 0.86. The cross-sectional design could not show whether the associations came before the infection or were a result of it, and neither effector/memory subsets nor HPV-specific T cells were isolated. Because T-cell numbers per sample were unknown, differences in richness could reflect varying T-cell content rather than repertoire biology. Cases had lower TRBV6-7 relative abundance than controls (0.11% versus 0.16%; Bonferroni P = 0.0008).

The immunoSEQ assay used multiplex PCR to amplify TCR beta CDR3 regions from an average of roughly 1,200 ng of genomic DNA per sample. The assay corrected primer bias using a complete synthetic TCR repertoire to establish an amplification baseline. Amplicons were sequenced on the Illumina platform. From the authors' description of their analysis: Error correction of the sequences involved clustering with frequency ratios plus a modified nearest-neighbor algorithm, after which the sequences were analyzed in the immunoSEQ Analyzer using IMGT gene definitions. At each rarefaction depth, TCR richness and evenness were averaged over 20 rarefaction repeats, and samples with fewer sequences than the depth were excluded. V, D and J gene relative abundances were compared between groups with Wilcoxon rank sum tests, applying FDR correction. For the blinded duplicates, the intraclass correlation was around 95% for TCR richness and averaged 76.4% across around 61 gene segments. Not all clones reach the TCRdb copy of this immuneACCESS table, which keeps in-frame sequences only. Checked studies attribute under half of the gap to unresolved V genes and leave the rest unexplained. V and J calls and clone size follow that table, whereas D and trimming were derived from the DNA. This specimen's table enumerates some 31,000 clones. The top ten clones comprise about 6.8% of the sample.

Every participant had a single incident cervical HPV16 infection, and prevalent HPV16 infections were excluded. Cervical HPV DNA was detected with MY09/MY11 PCR, and genotyping was done with dot-blot hybridization. Roughly 16 mL of heparinized blood were centrifuged, and the buffy coat was split into aliquots, frozen at -30 degrees C, and then kept at -80 degrees C. QIAGEN kits were used to extract genomic DNA from buffy coat specimens. The chain joins TRBV5-6 to TRBJ2-3; the D gene is perhaps TRBD1, from 6 matching bases. Sequencing was done on a sample of blood buffy coat. This clonotype was sampled from a woman between 18 and 69 years old with a cervical HPV16 infection that either progressed to CIN3+ or cleared (not recorded which). CDR3 bases read: TGTGCCAGCAGCCCAACAGGGCCCGATACG. It codes for CASSPTGPDT. The whole CDR3 reads CASSPTGPDTQYF.